This T cell receptor (beta chain) was documented in a study of metastatic and nonmetastatic thyroid tumors. Study-wide context: It was across blood and tumor or nodule tissue from malignant and benign thyroid patients that repertoires were compared.

Authors' data handling: To classify distant metastasis in papillary thyroid cancer, a model was built from CDR3 differences across clinicopathological groups. TCRdb re-clonotyped the PCR reads via MiXCR. These V and J calls rely on TCRdb rather than the paper's analysis. The sample records fewer than 40,000 clones, about 30% being singletons. No treatment of any kind had been given to any patient before thyroid surgery. Per germline, CDR1 MNHEY and CDR2 SVGAGI. This CDR3 has 21 amino acids. The trim removed 0 bases at V and 2 bases at J, leaving 14 bases unmatched. This clone occurred many times. The sequenced sample was blood. The chain carries TRBV6-5 and TRBJ2-2, with TRBD2 identical over 11 bases. The sequence was obtained from a female donor with papillary thyroid cancer or a benign thyroid nodule (not recorded which). Some clones in this sample may be carry-over from other donors' samples. The DNA of the CDR3 is TGTGCCAGCAGTTACTCGGAGGTTGGTAGCGGGAGGGCCTACAACACCGGGGAGCTGTTTTTT. It yields the protein CASSYSEVGSGRAYNTGELFF.